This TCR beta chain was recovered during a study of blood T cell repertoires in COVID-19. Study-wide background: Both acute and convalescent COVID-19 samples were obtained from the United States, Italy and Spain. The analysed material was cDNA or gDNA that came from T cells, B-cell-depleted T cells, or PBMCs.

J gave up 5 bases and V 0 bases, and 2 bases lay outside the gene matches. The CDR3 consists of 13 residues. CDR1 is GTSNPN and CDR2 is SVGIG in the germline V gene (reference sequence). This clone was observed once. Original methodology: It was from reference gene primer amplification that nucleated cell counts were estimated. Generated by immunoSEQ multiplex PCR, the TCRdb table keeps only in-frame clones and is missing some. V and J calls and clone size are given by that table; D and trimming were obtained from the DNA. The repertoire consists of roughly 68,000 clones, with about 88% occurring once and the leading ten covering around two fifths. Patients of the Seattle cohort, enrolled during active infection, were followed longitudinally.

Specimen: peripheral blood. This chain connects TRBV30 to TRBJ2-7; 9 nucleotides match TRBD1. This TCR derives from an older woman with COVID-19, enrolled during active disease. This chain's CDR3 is CAWSVGQGHEQYF. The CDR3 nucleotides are TGTGCCTGGAGTGTGGGACAGGGCCACGAGCAGTACTTC.